Following are 28 T cell receptor beta chains from one sample sequenced in a study of T cell changes during pregnancy in multiple sclerosis. Repertoires were generated with immunoSEQ multiplex PCR, while TCRdb's copy carries only in-frame clones and drops some. The data show over 70,000 clones, 80% to 95% seen once. This specimen was peripheral blood, taken in the first trimester of pregnancy. The source is a female donor with multiple sclerosis, enrolled in a pregnancy study.

The gene calls are TRBV19 and TRBJ1-2; D is possibly TRBD1 (6 bases). This CDR3 comprises 16 residues. Between the trimmed V and J ends, which lost 0 bases and 8 bases, there was a span of 19 bases. Germline V gene data show CDR1 as LNHDA and CDR2 as SQIVND (reference sequence). CDR3 amino acids: CASSIEGPPGEQGYTF. The CDR3 DNA reads as TGTGCCAGTAGTATAGAGGGCCCCCCAGGGGAGCAAGGCTACACCTTC.

This clone was seen a handful of times. The gene calls are TRBV7-6 and TRBJ1-5, with D uncertain. V gave up 5 bases and J gave up 0 bases, with 5 bases separating them. This CDR3 region has 13 residues. In germline, CDR1 is SGHVS, CDR2 FNYEAQ. The CDR3 reads CASSQHSNQPQHF. CDR3 nucleotide sequence: TGTGCCAGCAGCCAACATAGCAATCAGCCCCAGCATTTT. Using reference TRBV7-6 and TRBJ1-5 for the parts outside the CDR3, the full variable domain is GAGVSQSPRYKVTKRGQDVALRCDPISGHVSLYWYRQALGQGPEFLTYFNYEAQQDKSGLPNDRFSAERPEGSISTLTIQRTEQRDSAMYRCASSQHSNQPQHFGDGTRLSIL.

The gene calls are TRBV9 and TRBJ2-7; 7 positions match TRBD1. The CDR3 loop spans 15 amino acids. V was pared by 2 bases and J by 0 bases, with 5 bases of the junction left unmatched. Germline CDR1 SGDLS, CDR2 YYNGEE. The CDR3 DNA follows: TGTGCCAGCAGCGTCGGGACAGATCTCTCCTACGAGCAGTACTTC. This codes for CASSVGTDLSYEQYF.

This chain uses TRBV27 with TRBJ1-4, with D possibly being TRBD1 (5 bases). There are 15 residues in the CDR3. Germline-derived CDR1 and CDR2 are MNHEY and SMNVEV (reference sequence). V lost 7 bases and J 7 bases, leaving 19 bases between the germline ends. The CDR3: CASTPIGGVSEKLFF. The CDR3 DNA reads TGTGCCAGCACTCCAATAGGAGGGGTTAGTGAAAAACTGTTTTTT.

The V and J genes are TRBV18 and TRBJ1-2; D unclear. CDR3 length: 15 amino acids. Germline CDR1 is KGHSH and CDR2 is LQKENI. V gave up 3 bases and J gave up 3 bases, with 14 bases separating them. In DNA form, the CDR3 reads TGTGCCAGCTCACCTAATGCGGAGTCTTACTATGGCTACACCTTC. Protein product: CASSPNAESYYGYTF.

The chain recombines TRBV7-8 with TRBJ1-5; 10 nucleotides align to TRBD1. This CDR3 has 19 amino acids. Per the germline V gene, CDR1 is SGHVS and CDR2 is FQNEAQ. The J segment lost 2 bases and the V segment lost 5 bases, leaving 15 bases of the junction unmatched. Here the CDR3 reads CASSPSRGGQGIRNQPQHF. In nucleotides, the CDR3 is TGTGCCAGCAGCCCATCCCGGGGGGGACAGGGGATCCGCAATCAGCCCCAGCATTTT. Supplemented by reference TRBV7-8 and TRBJ1-5, the full variable domain reads GAGVSQSPRYKVAKRGQDVALRCDPISGHVSLFWYQQALGQGPEFLTYFQNEAQLDKSGLPSDRFFAERPEGSVSTLKIQRTQQEDSAVYLCASSPSRGGQGIRNQPQHFGDGTRLSIL.

CDR3 DNA sequence: TGTGCCGCCCGACAGCCAACAGCTAACACTGAAGCTTTCTTT. Translated, it gives CAARQPTANTEAFF. V usage is TRBV10-3 and J usage is TRBJ1-1, with D possibly being TRBD1 (5 bases). Germline-derived CDR1 and CDR2 are ENHRY and SYGVKD. V lost 11 bases and J lost 2, with 18 bases in between. The CDR3 consists of 14 residues.

Only a few counts were recorded for this clone. V is TRBV28 and J is TRBJ1-1, with TRBD1 as a possible D gene (6 bases). The CDR3 runs to 12 residues. Germline loops: CDR1 MDHEN, CDR2 SYDVKM. V was shortened by 6 bases and J by 7 bases, with 12 bases between the two germline ends. CDR3 bases: TGTGCCAGCAGCCTCGACAGGATTGAAGCTTTCTTT. This translates into CASSLDRIEAFF. Based on the CDR3 plus reference TRBV28 and TRBJ1-1, the full variable domain is DVKVTQSSRYLVKRTGEKVFLECVQDMDHENMFWYRQDPGLGLRLIYFSYDVKMKEKGDIPEGYSVSREKKERFSLILESASTNQTSMYLCASSLDRIEAFFGQGTRLTVV.

V usage is TRBV7-6 and J usage is TRBJ2-5, with 9 positions matching TRBD1. The germline V gene has CDR1 SGHVS and CDR2 FNYEAQ. The J segment lost 5 bases and the V segment lost 1 base, leaving 5 bases of the junction unmatched. This CDR3 comprises 15 residues. CDR3: CASSLEQGARETQYF. CDR3 sequence (DNA): TGTGCCAGCAGCTTAGAACAGGGGGCGCGGGAGACCCAGTACTTC.

The rearrangement uses TRBV19 and TRBJ2-1; 7 nucleotides align to TRBD1. The length of the CDR3 is 15 residues. V trimming: 3 bases; J trimming: 2 bases; junction bases outside the gene matches: 4. Germline CDR1 and CDR2: LNHDA and SQIVND (reference sequence). The CDR3 coding sequence is TGTGCCAGTAGTATCGATCAGGGGGCCTACAATGAGCAGTTCTTC. It translates to CASSIDQGAYNEQFF.

This clone was recorded a few times. This chain links TRBV6-1 with TRBJ2-7; TRBD2 matches at 8 bases. V shed 5 bases, J shed 5 bases, and the junction held 5 bases outside the gene matches. Germline values: CDR1 MNHNS, CDR2 SASEGT. CDR3 length: 13 residues. CDR3: CASSTDGGDEQYF. The DNA for the CDR3 is TGTGCCAGCAGTACGGACGGGGGGGACGAGCAGTACTTC.

This sequence joins TRBV6-1 and TRBJ2-2; TRBD2 is a possible D gene (5 bases). This CDR3 is built from 13 residues. Between the trimmed V and J ends, which lost 7 bases and 4 bases, there was a span of 10 bases. Germline values: CDR1 MNHNS, CDR2 SASEGT. The CDR3 region has the DNA TGTGCCAGCACTCCGGCGGGCACCGGGGAGCTGTTTTTT. It specifies CASTPAGTGELFF.

The chain recombines TRBV7-8 with TRBJ1-5, with no clear D. The CDR3 consists of 16 residues. V lost 5 bases and J 2 bases, leaving 16 bases between the germline ends. Germline loops: CDR1 SGHVS, CDR2 FQNEAQ. The CDR3 loop reads CASSPGRRDGNQPQHF. CDR3 bases: TGTGCCAGCAGCCCCGGGCGGCGGGATGGCAATCAGCCCCAGCATTTT.

The gene calls are TRBV11-2 and TRBJ1-2; D perhaps matches TRBD1 (5 bases). This CDR3 region has 13 residues. CDR1 is SGHAT, CDR2 FQNNGV, per germline. Trimming took off 3 bases at V and 8 bases at J, with 13 bases between the two ends. CDR3 region: CASSFWGEEGYTF. In DNA form, the CDR3 reads TGTGCCAGCAGCTTTTGGGGGGAAGAAGGCTACACCTTC.

The chain joins TRBV9 to TRBJ1-2, with D possibly matching TRBD1 (6 bases). The CDR3 has 17 residues. CDR1 is SGDLS and CDR2 is YYNGEE in the germline V gene. With 0 bases removed from V and 4 bases from J, the gap between germline ends came to 19 bases. DNA of the CDR3: TGTGCCAGCAGCGTAGTGATCCGGGGGGCTGTTTGCTATGGCTACACCTTC. This translates into CASSVVIRGAVCYGYTF.

The CDR3 DNA sequence: TGTGCCAGCAGTTTACTGGCGACAGGGAACACTGAAGCTTTCTTT. This sequence encodes CASSLLATGNTEAFF. The rearrangement uses TRBV6-5 and TRBJ1-1; a possible D gene is TRBD1 (6 bases). Germline V gene lookup returns CDR1 MNHEY and CDR2 SVGAGI. The CDR3 has 15 amino acids. The germline V and J ends were trimmed by 4 bases and 1 base, with 13 bases remaining between them.

The chain couples TRBV7-2 to TRBJ2-7; D is perhaps TRBD2 (5 bases). Trimming cost V 6 bases and J 5 bases, with 17 bases left between them. The CDR3 consists of 14 residues. Germline V gene sequence: CDR1 SGHTA, CDR2 FQGNSA. CDR3 coding DNA: TGTGCCAGCAGTCGAACGTCGGGGAGCGACGAGCAGTACTTC. It translates to CASSRTSGSDEQYF. The full variable domain, its missing parts supplied by reference TRBV7-2 and TRBJ2-7, is GAGVSQSPSNKVTEKGKDVELRCDPISGHTALYWYRQSLGQGLEFLIYFQGNSAPDKSGLPSDRFSAERTGGSVSTLTIQRTQQEDSAVYLCASSRTSGSDEQYFGPGTRLTVT.

The chain couples TRBV6-1 to TRBJ1-3; tentatively, D is TRBD1 (5 bases). CDR3 length equals 15 residues. Between the trimmed V and J ends, which lost 6 bases and 0 bases, there was a span of 12 bases. Germline V gene lookup returns CDR1 MNHNS and CDR2 SASEGT. Here the CDR3 reads CASRWGLPSGNTIYF. Written as DNA, the CDR3 is TGTGCCAGCAGATGGGGACTTCCCTCTGGAAACACCATATATTTT.

V gene TRBV6-1 combines with J gene TRBJ1-4; the D is unclear. The V end lost 8 bases, the J end lost 4 bases, and 14 bases lay between the germline ends. This CDR3 is 14 amino acids long. CDR1 MNHNS and CDR2 SASEGT come from the germline V gene. CDR3 sequence: CASQGGLGNEKLFF. The CDR3 DNA reads as TGTGCCAGCCAAGGCGGATTAGGTAATGAAAAACTGTTTTTT.

This chain joins TRBV6-4 and TRBJ2-2; D gene unclear. Trimming took 4 bases from V and 6 from J, leaving 9 bases between them. Germline CDR1 reads MRHNA; CDR2 reads SNTAGT. CDR3 length equals 13 residues. CDR3 sequence: CASSVSEAGELFF. The CDR3 DNA sequence: TGTGCCAGCAGTGTGTCAGAGGCCGGGGAGCTGTTTTTT.

This clone was found once. The rearrangement links TRBV5-4 to TRBJ1-2; TRBD1 aligns across 7 bases. CDR1 is SGHNT, CDR2 YYREEE, per germline (reference sequence). The CDR3 consists of 16 residues. V shed 4 bases and J 4 bases; nucleotides not matched to a gene: 13. CDR3 loop: CASSQDHDRVAYGYTF. CDR3 nucleotide sequence: TGTGCCAGCAGCCAGGACCATGACAGGGTTGCCTATGGCTACACCTTC.

V and J are TRBV9 and TRBJ1-2; TRBD1 might be the D (5 bases). Deletions cut 3 bases from V and 8 bases from J, with 11 bases between. This CDR3 region has 12 residues. CDR1 and CDR2 from the germline V gene are SGDLS and YYNGEE. The CDR3 protein is CASSAPRQGYTF. CDR3 sequence (DNA): TGTGCCAGCAGCGCCCCAAGACAGGGCTACACCTTC.

CDR3 sequence reads: CASGQTGQGCQPQHF. The CDR3 nucleotides read TGTGCCAGCGGGCAAACGGGACAGGGTTGCCAGCCCCAGCATTTT. The chain combines TRBV11-3 with TRBJ1-5, with TRBD1 identical over 9 bases. Looked up from germline, CDR1 is SGHNT and CDR2 is YENEEA. V shed 8 bases, J shed 7 bases, and the junction held 12 bases outside the gene matches. The CDR3 runs to 15 residues. The whole variable domain, filled in from reference TRBV11-3 and TRBJ1-5, reads EAGVVQSPRYKIIEKKQPVAFWCNPISGHNTLYWYLQNLGQGPELLIRYENEEAVDDSQLPKDRFSAERLKGVDSTLKIQPAELGDSAVYLCASGQTGQGCQPQHFGDGTRLSIL.

The CDR3 DNA reads as TGTGCCAGCAGCTTGGGCTTCGGAAAGACGAACACCGGGGAGCTGTTTTTT. Translated: CASSLGFGKTNTGELFF. The chain combines TRBV7-3 with TRBJ2-2; D is unresolved. V was cut by 3 bases and J by 0 bases, with 14 bases left in between. This CDR3 spans 17 amino acids. The germline V gene has CDR1 SGHTA and CDR2 FQGTGA.

The chain is built from TRBV19 and TRBJ1-1, with 8 bases identical to TRBD1. The germline V gene encodes CDR1 LNHDA and CDR2 SQIVND (reference sequence). V trimming: 9 bases; J trimming: 1 base; junction bases outside the gene matches: 7. This CDR3 is built from 14 residues. In DNA form, the CDR3 reads TGTGCCAGCGGACAGGGCCGGGGGAACACTGAAGCTTTCTTT. Protein sequence: CASGQGRGNTEAFF.

The CDR3 is CASSIPGGNYGYTF. The CDR3 DNA sequence: TGTGCCAGCAGCATCCCAGGTGGCAACTATGGCTACACCTTC. V usage is TRBV11-2 and J usage is TRBJ1-2; D call uncertain. This CDR3 region has 14 residues. Deletions cut 5 bases from V and 2 bases from J, with 12 bases between. Germline V gene sequence: CDR1 SGHAT, CDR2 FQNNGV.

J is TRBJ1-1 and V is TRBV4-1; the D gene is possibly TRBD1 (5 bases). V dropped 4 bases and J dropped 4 bases, with 10 bases sitting between them. The CDR3 sequence is 13 residues long. CDR1 and CDR2 (germline): MGHRA, YSYEKL. In nucleotides, the CDR3 is TGCGCCAGCAGCCGCGACAGATTCACTGAAGCTTTCTTT. It codes for CASSRDRFTEAFF.

The chain couples TRBV19 to TRBJ1-1; the D is unclear. Per germline, CDR1 LNHDA and CDR2 SQIVND (reference sequence). The CDR3 runs to 12 residues. V was trimmed by 4 bases and J by 8 bases, leaving 11 bases between them. CDR3 in DNA: TGTGCCAGTAGTACAAATAGCAGAGAAGCTTTCTTT. Translating gives CASSTNSREAFF.